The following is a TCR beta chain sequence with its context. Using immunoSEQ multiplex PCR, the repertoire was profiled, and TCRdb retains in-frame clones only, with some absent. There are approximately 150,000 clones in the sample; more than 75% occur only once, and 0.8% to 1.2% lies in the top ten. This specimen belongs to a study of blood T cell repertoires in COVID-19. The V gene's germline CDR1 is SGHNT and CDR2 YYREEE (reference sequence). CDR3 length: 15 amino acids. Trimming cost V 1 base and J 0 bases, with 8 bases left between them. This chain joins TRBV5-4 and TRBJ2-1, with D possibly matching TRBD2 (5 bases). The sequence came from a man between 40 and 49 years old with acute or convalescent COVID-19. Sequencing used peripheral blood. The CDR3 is CASSLSGFSYNEQFF. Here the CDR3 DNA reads TGTGCCAGCAGCTTGTCGGGGTTCTCCTACAATGAGCAGTTCTTC.